These 20 T cell receptor beta chains came from one sample sequenced in a study of regulatory dendritic cells for organ transplantation. The method was immunoSEQ multiplex PCR; TCRdb's version includes in-frame clones alone and lacks a portion of them. The data contain over 20,000 clones, around two thirds of them singletons. Sample: memory CD4+ T cells from blood. Documented subset: CD45RO+ memory T cells. These TCRs come from a human donor in good health.

The chain couples TRBV7-9 to TRBJ2-3, with D unresolved. The germline V and J ends were trimmed by 8 bases and 6 bases, with 18 bases remaining between them. Germline CDR1 SEHNR, CDR2 FQNEAQ (reference sequence). The CDR3 is made up of 14 amino acids. The DNA for the CDR3 is TGTGCCAGCTCGCGAAGTGCCGCTGTGGATACGCAGTATTTT. This sequence encodes CASSRSAAVDTQYF.

This chain uses TRBV11-2 with TRBJ2-7; TRBD1 aligns across 7 bases. CDR1 SGHAT and CDR2 FQNNGV come from the germline V gene. This CDR3 contains 12 residues. With V trimmed by 5 bases and J by 9 bases, 7 bases remained unmatched. As DNA, the CDR3 is TGTGCCAGCAGCACCGGGACAGCCGTGCAGTACTTC. Translating gives CASSTGTAVQYF.

CDR3 nucleotide sequence: TGTGCCAGTAGGGACACTAGCACAGATACGCAGTATTTT. The encoded protein is CASRDTSTDTQYF. The J gene is TRBJ2-3, the V gene TRBV6-1, with D perhaps TRBD1 (6 bases). Germline CDR1 and CDR2: MNHNS and SASEGT. The CDR3 contains 13 residues. Trimming took off 9 bases at V and 0 bases at J, with 10 bases between the two ends.

The chain joins TRBV19 to TRBJ1-5, with TRBD1 identical over 10 bases. CDR1 is LNHDA, CDR2 SQIVND, per germline (reference sequence). Germline trimming cut 3 bases from V and 3 bases from J; bases unmatched to any gene: 2. The length of the CDR3 is 15 residues. CDR3 DNA sequence: TGTGCCAGTAGTATCAGACAGGGGGCCAATCAGCCCCAGCATTTT. Translation: CASSIRQGANQPQHF.

The chain couples TRBV6-5 to TRBJ2-3, with 7 bases fitting TRBD2. CDR1 and CDR2 (germline): MNHEY, SVGAGI. V was pared by 3 bases and J by 8 bases, with 5 bases of the junction left unmatched. The CDR3 has 13 amino acids. CDR3 region: CASSYRGEGTQYF. In DNA form, the CDR3 reads TGTGCCAGCAGTTATCGTGGGGAGGGTACGCAGTATTTT.

This rearrangement joins TRBV19 to TRBJ2-3; 10 bases are shared with TRBD2. The CDR3 has 19 residues. V was clipped by 7 bases and J by 2 bases; unmatched bases: 18. Germline values: CDR1 LNHDA, CDR2 SQIVND (reference sequence). This chain's CDR3 is CASTPWQGRAGGTTDTQYF. In nucleotides, the CDR3 is TGTGCCAGTACCCCCTGGCAGGGCCGAGCGGGGGGGACCACAGATACGCAGTATTTT.

The chain joins TRBV4-1 to TRBJ2-5; TRBD2 matches at 9 bases. CDR3 size: 16 residues. After removal of 1 base from V and 5 bases from J, the junction contained 8 bases not matched to a gene. Per the germline V gene, CDR1 is MGHRA and CDR2 is YSYEKL. As DNA, the CDR3 is TGCGCCAGCAGCCAAGTCTTAGCGGGGGCCAGGGAGACCCAGTACTTC. Amino acids: CASSQVLAGARETQYF.

This sequence joins TRBV6-1 and TRBJ2-7; TRBD1 might be the D (7 bases). Germline V gene sequence: CDR1 MNHNS, CDR2 SASEGT. This CDR3 has 15 amino acids. V shed 6 bases and J shed 3 bases, with 18 bases lying between them. The CDR3: CASRVTGVGGYEQYF. In DNA, the CDR3 is TGTGCCAGCAGGGTCACAGGGGTGGGAGGCTACGAGCAGTACTTC.

This clone was counted a single time. The chain joins TRBV6-1 to TRBJ2-5; no clear D gene. The V and J ends lost 8 bases and 0 bases respectively, with 13 bases between them. The V gene's germline CDR1 is MNHNS and CDR2 SASEGT. The CDR3 runs 14 residues. CDR3 nucleotide sequence: TGTGCCAGCCGGAACAGTATCAACCAAGAGACCCAGTACTTC. Its translation is CASRNSINQETQYF.

The rearrangement links TRBV7-9 to TRBJ2-5, with 10 bases identical to TRBD2. The CDR3 covers 15 residues. Per the germline V gene, CDR1 is SEHNR and CDR2 is FQNEAQ (reference sequence). The trim removed 3 bases at V and 5 bases at J, leaving 6 bases unmatched. The CDR3 region has the DNA TGTGCCAGCAGCTTTTCTAGCGGGGGCGGGGAGACCCAGTACTTC. Its protein is CASSFSSGGGETQYF.

This chain joins TRBV13 and TRBJ2-3; D perhaps matches TRBD1 (5 bases). Trimming stripped 1 base from V and 8 bases from J, with 10 bases between. The germline CDR1 and CDR2 sequences are PRHDT and FYEKMQ (reference sequence). The CDR3 contains 13 residues. This CDR3 reads CASSLDRQVTQYF. The CDR3 DNA follows: TGTGCCAGCAGCTTAGACAGGCAGGTTACGCAGTATTTT.

The chain carries TRBV4-1 and TRBJ1-5; D might be TRBD1 (6 bases). There are 15 residues in the CDR3. Trimming took 4 bases from V and 3 from J, leaving 13 bases between them. Germline loops: CDR1 MGHRA, CDR2 YSYEKL. The CDR3 reads CASSLPDRTNQPQHF. The CDR3 DNA reads TGCGCCAGCAGCCTCCCCGACAGGACCAATCAGCCCCAGCATTTT.

This clone was recorded once. The rearrangement links TRBV27 to TRBJ2-7, with D tentatively TRBD1 (6 bases). CDR3 length: 14 residues. CDR1 is MNHEY and CDR2 is SMNVEV in the germline V gene (reference sequence). Between the trimmed V and J ends, which lost 5 bases and 3 bases, there was a span of 14 bases. DNA of the CDR3: TGTGCCAGCAGTCGAACAGGGAGAAACTACGAGCAGTACTTC. The encoded protein is CASSRTGRNYEQYF.

The gene calls are TRBV7-6 and TRBJ2-5, with 10 bases fitting TRBD2. The CDR3 contains 16 residues. J was trimmed by 7 bases and V by 1 base; bases with no gene match: 9. Germline assignment: CDR1 SGHVS and CDR2 FNYEAQ. The CDR3 DNA is TGTGCCAGCAGCTTAGAGGGTAGCGGGGGGCGAGGGACCCAGTACTTC. Translated: CASSLEGSGGRGTQYF. Combining the CDR3 with reference TRBV7-6 and TRBJ2-5 gives the whole variable domain GAGVSQSPRYKVTKRGQDVALRCDPISGHVSLYWYRQALGQGPEFLTYFNYEAQQDKSGLPNDRFSAERPEGSISTLTIQRTEQRDSAMYRCASSLEGSGGRGTQYFGPGTRLLVL.

The genes are TRBV5-1 and TRBJ2-5; a possible D gene is TRBD2 (5 bases). The V gene's germline CDR1 is SGHRS and CDR2 YFSETQ. The CDR3 sequence is 14 residues long. V lost 4 bases and J lost 0, with 10 bases in between. CDR3 sequence: CASSPLGDQETQYF. CDR3 in DNA: TGCGCCAGCAGCCCCCTCGGGGACCAAGAGACCCAGTACTTC. Based on the CDR3 plus reference TRBV5-1 and TRBJ2-5, the full variable domain is KAGVTQTPRYLIKTRGQQVTLSCSPISGHRSVSWYQQTPGQGLQFLFEYFSETQRNKGNFPGRFSGRQFSNSRSEMNVSTLELGDSALYLCASSPLGDQETQYFGPGTRLLVL.

The CDR3 here is CASSTEPLNYGYTF. CDR3 in DNA: TGTGCCAGCAGTACAGAGCCCCTCAACTATGGCTACACCTTC. This chain links TRBV6-6 with TRBJ1-2; the D is unclear. Germline lookup yields CDR1 MNHNY and CDR2 SVGAGI (reference sequence). V gave up 5 bases and J gave up 2 bases, with 12 bases separating them. The CDR3 totals 14 residues.

V gene TRBV2 combines with J gene TRBJ1-1; D is unclear. Trimming took off 6 bases at V and 1 base at J, with 12 bases between the two ends. CDR1 and CDR2 from the germline V gene are SNHLY and FYNNEI. This CDR3 spans 14 amino acids. As DNA, the CDR3 is TGTGCCAGCAGGTTAACAGTTCCGAACACTGAAGCTTTCTTT. Protein sequence: CASRLTVPNTEAFF.

V gene TRBV7-9 combines with J gene TRBJ2-1; D might be TRBD2 (7 bases). The CDR3 consists of 15 residues. V was cut by 7 bases and J by 2 bases, with 15 bases left in between. Germline V gene sequence: CDR1 SEHNR, CDR2 FQNEAQ (reference sequence). CDR3 sequence reads: CASTRGAGAYNEQFF. The DNA for the CDR3 is TGTGCCAGCACTCGGGGGGCGGGGGCCTACAATGAGCAGTTCTTC. Filled out from reference TRBV7-9 and TRBJ2-1, the complete variable domain reads DTGVSQNPRHKITKRGQNVTFRCDPISEHNRLYWYRQTLGQGPEFLTYFQNEAQLEKSRLLSDRFSAERPKGSFSTLEIQRTEQGDSAMYLCASTRGAGAYNEQFFGPGTRLTVL.

The chain recombines TRBV7-9 with TRBJ2-3; D may be TRBD1 (5 bases). Trimming cost V 1 base and J 4 bases, with 12 bases left between them. The germline V gene has CDR1 SEHNR and CDR2 FQNEAQ (reference sequence). The CDR3 extends over 15 amino acids. CDR3 residues: CASSLGSGSADTQYF. The CDR3 region has the DNA TGTGCCAGCAGCTTAGGTTCAGGGTCGGCAGATACGCAGTATTTT.

This chain joins TRBV5-4 and TRBJ2-7, with a tentative D call TRBD2 (5 bases). V lost 4 bases and J lost 3, with 14 bases in between. Germline V gene sequence: CDR1 SGHNT, CDR2 YYREEE (reference sequence). The CDR3 is 14 residues long. The CDR3 spells CASSRGTELYEQYF. The CDR3 DNA follows: TGTGCCAGCAGCCGGGGAACGGAACTCTACGAGCAGTACTTC.